This T cell receptor beta chain stems from a study of early T cells in non-severe SARS-CoV-2 infection. Background on the study: Alpha and beta chains were unpaired, from unsorted whole-blood bulk RNA.

Trimming took off 6 bases at V and 1 base at J, with 6 bases between the two ends. Germline V CDR1 and CDR2: MNHEY, SVGEGT. This CDR3 is built from 12 residues. General study results and limits: Matching against VDJdb likely underestimated virus-specific expansions, favoring anti-spike CD8.

Each single cDNA molecule received a unique molecular identifier. A single record per CDR3 protein comes from TCRdb applying MiXCR to the 5' RACE reads. The sample carries tens of thousands of distinct CDR3 sequences, roughly 10% recorded once. This clonotype has at least ten counts. The antigen is not known. The gene calls are TRBV6-2 or TRBV6-3 and TRBJ1-1; D ambiguous. The sample was whole blood, taken at baseline. The receptor comes from an adult who was a healthcare worker with PCR-confirmed SARS-CoV-2 infection or an uninfected control (not recorded which). DNA of the CDR3: TGTGCCAGCAGCGGACGGAACACTGAAGCTTTCTTT. Its translation: CASSGRNTEAFF.